This passage covers 13 T cell receptor beta chains from one sample sequenced in a study of blood T cell repertoires in COVID-19. Generated by immunoSEQ multiplex PCR, the TCRdb table keeps only in-frame clones and is missing some. The sample lists 150,000 to 200,000 clones, 88% occurring once. The sequencing sample was made of peripheral blood. Receptors originate from a human donor in a cohort sampled during active COVID-19.

This chain connects TRBV6-6 to TRBJ2-7, with 9 bases fitting TRBD2. Germline V gene data show CDR1 as MNHNY and CDR2 as SVGAGI (reference sequence). V lost 6 bases to trimming and J lost 0 bases; unmatched junction nucleotides: 3. The CDR3 consists of 14 residues. The CDR3 DNA reads TGTGCCAGCAGCGAGCGGGAGGTCTCCTACGAGCAGTACTTC. It is translated as CASSEREVSYEQYF.

The chain uses TRBV4-2 and TRBJ2-2; D unclear. This CDR3 spans 16 amino acids. The V end was cut by 0 bases, the J end by 0 bases, with 8 bases between. Germline V lookup: CDR1 LGHNA, CDR2 YNFKEQ. CDR3 DNA: TGTGCCAGCAGCCAAGATACGATAGCGAACACCGGGGAGCTGTTTTTT. Amino acid sequence: CASSQDTIANTGELFF.

The chain recombines TRBV3-1 (or the pseudogene TRBV3-2) with TRBJ1-5; unclear D gene. The V end lost 3 bases, the J end lost 1 base, and 10 bases lay between the germline ends. This CDR3 spans 15 amino acids. Germline CDR1 LGHDT, CDR2 YNNKEL (reference sequence). CDR3 loop: CASSQAGGSNQPQHF. The CDR3 DNA is TGTGCCAGCAGCCAGGCCGGCGGGAGCAATCAGCCCCAGCATTTT.

The chain couples TRBV2 to TRBJ2-1, with 8 bases identical to TRBD2. The CDR3 spans 16 residues. Trimming cost V 6 bases and J 7 bases; bases outside gene matches: 14. Germline V lookup: CDR1 SNHLY, CDR2 FYNNEI. The CDR3 DNA sequence: TGTGCCAGCAGGGAGCTGGGCGGGAGGTTGTATAATGAGCAGTTCTTC. Its translation is CASRELGGRLYNEQFF.

This chain uses TRBV27 with TRBJ2-7; TRBD1 is a possible D gene (6 bases). Between the trimmed V and J ends, which lost 6 bases and 0 bases, there was a span of 9 bases. The CDR3 is made up of 13 amino acids. From germline, CDR1 is MNHEY and CDR2 SMNVEV (reference sequence). As DNA, the CDR3 is TGTGCCAGCAGGAAGACAGGCTCCTACGAGCAGTACTTC. This codes for CASRKTGSYEQYF.

This chain links TRBV28 with TRBJ2-7; TRBD2 aligns across 7 bases. J gave up 7 bases and V 5 bases, and 14 bases lay outside the gene matches. This CDR3 is 15 amino acids long. CDR1 and CDR2 (germline): MDHEN, SYDVKM. CDR3: CASSQHQRGREEQYF. CDR3 DNA: TGTGCCAGCAGTCAACACCAGCGGGGACGGGAAGAGCAGTACTTC. The full variable domain, with the rest looked up from reference TRBV28 and TRBJ2-7, is DVKVTQSSRYLVKRTGEKVFLECVQDMDHENMFWYRQDPGLGLRLIYFSYDVKMKEKGDIPEGYSVSREKKERFSLILESASTNQTSMYLCASSQHQRGREEQYFGPGTRLTVT.

The rearrangement uses TRBV2 and TRBJ1-6; TRBD1 agrees at 9 bases. Looked up from germline, CDR1 is SNHLY and CDR2 is FYNNEI. V dropped 6 bases and J dropped 11; count of bases not matched to a gene: 17. The CDR3 runs 17 residues. The CDR3 DNA sequence: TGTGCCAGCAGCCCCCGGGACAGGGTGCCCGGCGGGGCACCCCTCCACTTT. It specifies CASSPRDRVPGGAPLHF.

The chain couples TRBV27 to TRBJ1-1; possibly TRBD1 for D (6 bases). Germline CDR1 is MNHEY and CDR2 is SMNVEV (reference sequence). V was trimmed by 3 bases and J by 0 bases, leaving 11 bases between them. The CDR3 totals 15 residues. CDR3 in DNA: TGTGCCAGCAGTTTGGGGGCCTTAATGAACACTGAAGCTTTCTTT. This gives the protein CASSLGALMNTEAFF.

This chain links TRBV7-2 with TRBJ1-1; D gene ambiguous. The CDR3 is 14 residues long. V gave up 0 bases and J gave up 1 base, with 6 bases separating them. Germline assignment: CDR1 SGHTA and CDR2 FQGNSA. CDR3 sequence reads: CASSLAGRNTEAFF. In nucleotides, the CDR3 is TGTGCCAGCAGCTTAGCGGGCAGGAACACTGAAGCTTTCTTT. The entire variable domain, with the rest obtained from reference TRBV7-2 and TRBJ1-1, is as follows: GAGVSQSPSNKVTEKGKDVELRCDPISGHTALYWYRQSLGQGLEFLIYFQGNSAPDKSGLPSDRFSAERTGGSVSTLTIQRTQQEDSAVYLCASSLAGRNTEAFFGQGTRLTVV.

V is TRBV2 and J is TRBJ2-3, with D possibly matching TRBD2 (5 bases). V lost 6 bases to trimming and J lost 5 bases, with 9 bases between them. The germline V gene encodes CDR1 SNHLY and CDR2 FYNNEI. The CDR3 is made up of 12 amino acids. CDR3 sequence reads: CASRILGDTQYF. CDR3 DNA: TGTGCCAGCAGGATACTAGGAGATACGCAGTATTTT.

The V and J genes are TRBV7-2 and TRBJ2-7; 7 bases line up with TRBD1. The CDR3 consists of 16 residues. Losses at the gene ends were 4 bases for V and 7 bases for J; bases not matched to a gene: 16. From germline, CDR1 is SGHTA and CDR2 FQGNSA. The CDR3 loop is CASSSFPGQPLEEQYF. Here the CDR3 DNA reads TGTGCCAGCAGCTCGTTCCCGGGACAGCCTTTGGAGGAGCAGTACTTC.

The chain is built from TRBV4-2 and TRBJ1-6, with unresolved D. CDR3 length equals 14 residues. From germline, CDR1 is LGHNA and CDR2 YNFKEQ. V shed 0 bases and J shed 6 bases, with 6 bases lying between them. CDR3 protein: CASSQDSGNSPLHF. In DNA, the CDR3 is TGTGCCAGCAGCCAAGATTCGGGTAATTCACCCCTCCACTTT.

As concerns this clone: One junction end disagrees with the germline gene, perhaps due to a read error. The chain combines TRBV9 with TRBJ2-7; either TRBD1 or TRBD2 may supply D (5 bases each). Germline V CDR1 and CDR2: SGDLS, YYNGEE. CDR3 length equals 13 residues. The CDR3 DNA follows: TGTGCCAGCAGCCTAGAGGGGTCAGGGTATGAGCACTTC. Protein product: CASSLEGSGYEHF.